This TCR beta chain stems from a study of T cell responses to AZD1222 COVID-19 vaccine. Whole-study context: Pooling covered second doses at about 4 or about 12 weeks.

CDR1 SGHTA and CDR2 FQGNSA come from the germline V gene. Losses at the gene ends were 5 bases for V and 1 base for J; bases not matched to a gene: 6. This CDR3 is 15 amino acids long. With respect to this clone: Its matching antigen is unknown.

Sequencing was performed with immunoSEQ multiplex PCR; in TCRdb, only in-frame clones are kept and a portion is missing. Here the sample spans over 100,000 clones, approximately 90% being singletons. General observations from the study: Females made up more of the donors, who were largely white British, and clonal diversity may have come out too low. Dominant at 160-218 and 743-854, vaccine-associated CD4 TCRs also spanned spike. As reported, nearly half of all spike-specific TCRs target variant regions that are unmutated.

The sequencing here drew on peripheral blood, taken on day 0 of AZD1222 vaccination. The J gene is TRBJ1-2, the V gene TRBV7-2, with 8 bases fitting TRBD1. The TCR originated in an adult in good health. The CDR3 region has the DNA TGTGCCAGCAGCCCGGACAGGGTGAATAACTATGGCTACACCTTC. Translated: CASSPDRVNNYGYTF.